These 25 T cell receptor beta chains were all obtained from the same sample, sequenced in a study of cytomegalovirus exposure and HLA in healthy donors. Primers: 60 Vbeta forward and 13 Jbeta reverse. Sequenced by immunoSEQ multiplex PCR; TCRdb stores in-frame clones only, minus some. Of 130,000 or so clones in the sample, approximately 81% were seen once. What was sequenced was PBMCs. All receptors come from a woman aged 40 to 50 in good health and CMV-seronegative.

The chain employs TRBV30 and TRBJ1-1; 9 bases map to TRBD1. Germline CDR1 and CDR2: GTSNPN and SVGIG (reference sequence). The CDR3 totals 13 residues. The ends lost 7 bases at V and 0 bases at J; junction bases unmatched: 3. The CDR3 sequence is CALNRGLNTEAFF. Written as DNA, the CDR3 is TGTGCCTTGAACAGGGGGCTGAACACTGAAGCTTTCTTT. Full variable domain (remainder filled in from reference TRBV30 and TRBJ1-1): SQTIHQWPATLVQPVGSPLSLECTVEGTSNPNLYWYRQAAGRGLQLLFYSVGIGQISSEVPQNLSASRPQDRQFILSSKKLLLSDSGFYLCALNRGLNTEAFFGQGTRLTVV.

The chain is built from TRBV28 and TRBJ2-7; TRBD2 agrees at 12 bases. V gave up 7 bases and J gave up 6 bases; unmatched junction bases: 4. CDR3 length: 13 amino acids. CDR1 and CDR2 (germline): MDHEN, SYDVKM. The CDR3 DNA sequence: TGTGCCAGCATCCTAGCGGGAGGGCGCGAGCAGTACTTC. Amino acid sequence: CASILAGGREQYF. Drawing the rest from reference TRBV28 and TRBJ2-7, the complete variable domain is DVKVTQSSRYLVKRTGEKVFLECVQDMDHENMFWYRQDPGLGLRLIYFSYDVKMKEKGDIPEGYSVSREKKERFSLILESASTNQTSMYLCASILAGGREQYFGPGTRLTVT.

This chain uses TRBV19 with TRBJ2-1; 10 bases match TRBD2. Trimming removed 2 bases from V and 3 bases from J; junction bases left unmatched: 4. The germline gives CDR1 LNHDA, CDR2 SQIVND (reference sequence). The CDR3 extends over 16 amino acids. The CDR3: CASSIQAGGYYNEQFF. The CDR3 DNA reads TGTGCCAGTAGTATACAAGCGGGAGGGTACTACAATGAGCAGTTCTTC.

The chain employs TRBV5-1 and TRBJ2-1; 10 positions agree with TRBD1. The CDR3 has 16 residues. After removal of 5 bases from V and 1 base from J, the junction contained 6 bases not matched to a gene. CDR1 is SGHRS and CDR2 is YFSETQ in the germline V gene. The CDR3: CASSSGTGESYNEQFF. In nucleotides, the CDR3 is TGCGCCAGCAGTTCGGGGACAGGGGAATCCTACAATGAGCAGTTCTTC.

The rearrangement links TRBV4-3 to TRBJ1-2, with 10 bases fitting TRBD1. CDR1 is LGHNA and CDR2 is YSLEER in the germline V gene. This CDR3 spans 17 amino acids. With V trimmed by 3 bases and J by 4 bases, 11 bases remained unmatched. As DNA, the CDR3 is TGCGCCAGCAGCCAGAACGTTCCGGGACAGGGGATCTATGGCTACACCTTC. Translation gives CASSQNVPGQGIYGYTF.

The chain joins TRBV28 to TRBJ2-1; the D gene is possibly TRBD2 (5 bases). CDR3 length: 15 residues. V was shortened by 5 bases and J by 5 bases, with 16 bases between the two germline ends. Per germline, CDR1 MDHEN and CDR2 SYDVKM. CDR3 sequence (DNA): TGTGCCAGCAGTGAAAGGGAGTGGTACCACAATGAGCAGTTCTTC. Translating gives CASSEREWYHNEQFF.

The chain couples TRBV23-1 to TRBJ2-1; 9 bases align to TRBD1. TRBV23-1 is sorted into the ORF group, with uncertain function. J was trimmed by 3 bases and V by 0 bases; bases with no gene match: 15. The CDR3 covers 20 residues. The CDR3 loop reads CASSQSMGPTGGGLYNEQFF. In DNA, the CDR3 is TGCGCCAGCAGTCAATCGATGGGGCCGACAGGGGGAGGCCTCTACAATGAGCAGTTCTTC.

This rearrangement joins TRBV5-6 to TRBJ2-5; 12 bases match TRBD2. The germline CDR1 and CDR2 sequences are SGHDT and YYEEEE. Trimming cost V 1 base and J 4 bases; bases outside gene matches: 2. The CDR3 has 15 residues. Written as DNA, the CDR3 is TGTGCCAGCAGCTTGAGACTAGCGGGGGTAGAGACCCAGTACTTC. Its translation is CASSLRLAGVETQYF.

Comments on this clone: The germline gene is not matched at one end of the junction; a read error may be the cause. The CDR3 bases are TGTTCCAGCAGCTTAGCGCTCTCTAGCGGGGGACGAGGAGCAGATACGCAGTATTTT. Translation gives CSSSLALSSGGRGADTQYF. The chain recombines TRBV7-9 with TRBJ2-3, with TRBD2 matching over 10 bases. This CDR3 region has 19 residues. The V gene's germline CDR1 is SEHNR and CDR2 FQNEAQ (reference sequence).

In its sample, this clone was seen a few times. The gene calls are TRBV5-8 and TRBJ1-6; TRBD1 is a possible D gene (6 bases). CDR1 is SGHTS and CDR2 is YDEGEE in the germline V gene. CDR3 length equals 13 residues. Trimming cost V 4 bases and J 10 bases, with 12 bases left between them. CDR3 protein: CASSTAGDSPLHF. The CDR3 DNA follows: TGTGCCAGCAGCACCGCAGGGGACTCACCCCTCCACTTT.

The CDR3 sequence: CASSIQGGNTEAFF. The DNA of the CDR3 is TGTGCCAGCAGTATACAGGGGGGGAACACTGAAGCTTTCTTT. The rearrangement links TRBV6-6 to TRBJ1-1, with 8 bases aligning to TRBD1. Germline V gene data show CDR1 as MNHNY and CDR2 as SVGAGI (reference sequence). There are 14 residues in the CDR3. With 5 bases clipped from V and 1 base from J, the junction kept 3 bases outside the gene matches.

This chain connects TRBV27 to TRBJ1-2; tentative D call: TRBD1 (6 bases). The CDR3 consists of 16 residues. Germline-derived CDR1 and CDR2 are MNHEY and SMNVEV (reference sequence). Trimming left V 5 bases short and J 4 bases short, with 20 bases between. As DNA, the CDR3 is TGTGCCAGCAGTAAGGGACATAACTTAGCCATCTATGGCTACACCTTC. This sequence encodes CASSKGHNLAIYGYTF.

This clone was detected only a few times. The rearrangement links TRBV5-1 to TRBJ2-5, with D possibly TRBD2 on 6 matching bases. The V gene's germline CDR1 is SGHRS and CDR2 YFSETQ. The CDR3 runs 12 residues. Trimming shortened V by 2 bases and J by 4 bases, and 6 bases separated the two germline ends. CDR3 residues: CASSFGGETQYF. The DNA of the CDR3 is TGCGCCAGCAGCTTCGGGGGAGAGACCCAGTACTTC.

The rearrangement links TRBV6-1 to TRBJ1-5, with a weak D call TRBD1 (5 bases). The CDR3 has 15 residues. The V and J ends lost 6 bases and 2 bases respectively, with 14 bases between them. CDR1 MNHNS and CDR2 SASEGT come from the germline V gene. The CDR3 DNA reads as TGTGCCAGCAGGGCGTTGGGGCTCGGCAATCAGCCCCAGCATTTT. Translation: CASRALGLGNQPQHF.

The V gene is TRBV28, the J gene TRBJ2-1, with 7 bases identical to TRBD2. Germline values: CDR1 MDHEN, CDR2 SYDVKM. The CDR3 has 21 amino acids. The trim removed 5 bases at V and 0 bases at J, leaving 22 bases unmatched. CDR3: CASSTLFGGGSYSSSYNEQFF. For the CDR3, the DNA is TGTGCCAGCAGTACCCTTTTCGGGGGAGGGTCTTACTCTAGCTCCTACAATGAGCAGTTCTTC.

This clone appeared many times. The rearrangement joins TRBV2 to TRBJ1-1; D call uncertain. CDR1 and CDR2 (germline): SNHLY, FYNNEI. This CDR3 contains 13 residues. The ends were cut back, 7 bases at V and 3 bases at J, with 12 bases in the middle. The DNA for the CDR3 is TGTGCCAGCACTACTAGTCGGGACACTGAAGCTTTCTTT. This translates into CASTTSRDTEAFF.

V gene TRBV19 combines with J gene TRBJ1-2; TRBD1 agrees at 12 bases. Germline V gives CDR1 LNHDA, CDR2 SQIVND (reference sequence). The CDR3 totals 17 residues. J lost 8 bases, V lost 6 bases, and 16 bases had no gene match. Here the CDR3 DNA reads TGTGCCAGTAGCCCCCTTCCGGGACAGGGGGCGGCCCCGGGCTACACCTTC. It specifies CASSPLPGQGAAPGYTF.

The rearrangement uses TRBV11-2 and TRBJ2-3; 7 bases are shared with TRBD2. V lost 3 bases to trimming and J lost 2 bases; unmatched junction nucleotides: 8. This CDR3 region has 16 residues. Germline-derived CDR1 and CDR2 are SGHAT and FQNNGV. The CDR3 spells CASSFRGSGNTDTQYF. The CDR3 DNA reads TGTGCCAGCAGCTTCCGTGGGAGCGGGAACACAGATACGCAGTATTTT.

This clone has a single count. V and J are TRBV2 and TRBJ1-4; TRBD1 aligns across 8 bases. This CDR3 is 23 amino acids long. V lost 3 bases and J lost 1; bases outside the gene matches: 25. Germline CDR1 SNHLY, CDR2 FYNNEI. CDR3 amino acids: CASSDFFDGGGTGKGITNEKLFF. The DNA of the CDR3 is TGTGCCAGCAGTGACTTTTTCGACGGGGGCGGGACAGGCAAAGGGATAACTAATGAAAAACTGTTTTTT.

This sequence joins TRBV9 and TRBJ1-1; D may be TRBD1 (6 bases). This CDR3 contains 15 residues. Trimming left V 0 bases short and J 4 bases short, with 13 bases between. Germline loops: CDR1 SGDLS, CDR2 YYNGEE. This CDR3 reads CASSVGPGASTEAFF. CDR3 coding DNA: TGTGCCAGCAGCGTAGGGCCAGGGGCGAGCACTGAAGCTTTCTTT.

V and J are TRBV27 and TRBJ2-7; 7 nucleotides align to TRBD1. The CDR3 contains 14 residues. The J segment lost 4 bases and the V segment lost 6 bases, leaving 9 bases of the junction unmatched. Germline CDR1 reads MNHEY; CDR2 reads SMNVEV (reference sequence). CDR3 in DNA: TGTGCCAGCAGCCCTCTCGGGACAGAATACGAGCAGTACTTC. It codes for CASSPLGTEYEQYF.

The chain employs TRBV13 and TRBJ1-1, with D maybe TRBD1 (5 bases). V gave up 1 base and J gave up 5 bases, with 14 bases separating them. Germline assignment: CDR1 PRHDT and CDR2 FYEKMQ (reference sequence). The CDR3 length is 15 residues. The DNA of the CDR3 is TGTGCCAGCAGCTTAGAGGAGGGGCGCGGTACTGAAGCTTTCTTT. It is translated as CASSLEEGRGTEAFF.

V and J are TRBV18 and TRBJ2-1; 8 bases agree with TRBD2. CDR3 length: 17 residues. Germline CDR1 is KGHSH and CDR2 is LQKENI. V lost 3 bases, J lost 7 bases, and 14 bases stayed unmatched. CDR3 sequence: CASSPSGSARVWNEQFF. The CDR3 DNA reads as TGTGCCAGCTCACCGAGCGGGAGTGCTCGGGTTTGGAATGAGCAGTTCTTC. Using reference TRBV18 and TRBJ2-1 for the parts outside the CDR3, the full variable domain is NAGVMQNPRHLVRRRGQEARLRCSPMKGHSHVYWYRQLPEEGLKFMVYLQKENIIDESGMPKERFSAEFPKEGPSILRIQQVVRGDSAAYFCASSPSGSARVWNEQFFGPGTRLTVL.

The sample holds one count of this clone. The sample has other DNA sequences that encode this CDR3 too. The chain employs TRBV15 and TRBJ1-1; D unresolved. CDR3 length: 16 residues. Trimming stripped 3 bases from V and 6 bases from J, with 20 bases between. The germline V gene has CDR1 LNHNV and CDR2 YYDKDF (reference sequence). The CDR3 DNA reads TGTGCCACCAGCAGGGATAGGGAAGGGAGGATGGCTGAAGCTTTCTTT. Translated, it gives CATSRDREGRMAEAFF.

The rearrangement uses TRBV5-1 and TRBJ1-1; tentative D call: TRBD1 (5 bases). In germline, CDR1 is SGHRS, CDR2 YFSETQ. V lost 4 bases, J lost 10 bases, and 17 bases lay in between. The CDR3 has 13 amino acids. The CDR3 DNA follows: TGCGCCAGCAGCGGGCAGGGAACTGACGGAGCTTTCTTT. Translated, it gives CASSGQGTDGAFF.